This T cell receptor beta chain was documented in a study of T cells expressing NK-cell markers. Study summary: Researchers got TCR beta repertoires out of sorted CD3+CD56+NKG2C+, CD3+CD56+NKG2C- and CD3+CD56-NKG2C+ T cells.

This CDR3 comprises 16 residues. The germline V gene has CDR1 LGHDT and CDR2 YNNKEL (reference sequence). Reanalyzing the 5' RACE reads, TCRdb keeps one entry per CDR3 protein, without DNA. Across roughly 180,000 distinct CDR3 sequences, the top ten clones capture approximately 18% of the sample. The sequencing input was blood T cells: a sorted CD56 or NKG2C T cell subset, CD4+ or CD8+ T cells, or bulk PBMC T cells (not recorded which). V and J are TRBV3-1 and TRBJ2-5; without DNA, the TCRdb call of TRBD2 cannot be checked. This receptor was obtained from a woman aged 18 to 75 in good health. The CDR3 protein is CASSPTSGRTWETQYF.